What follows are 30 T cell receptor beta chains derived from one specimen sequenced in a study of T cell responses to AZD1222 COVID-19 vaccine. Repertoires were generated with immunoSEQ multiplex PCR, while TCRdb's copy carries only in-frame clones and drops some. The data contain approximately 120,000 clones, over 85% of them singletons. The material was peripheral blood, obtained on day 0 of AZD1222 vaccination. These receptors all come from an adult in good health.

The CDR3: CASSEPGKKGYEQYF. The CDR3 DNA reads TGTGCCAGCAGCGAACCGGGAAAAAAGGGTTACGAGCAGTACTTC. The chain has TRBV7-9 and TRBJ2-7, with a tentative D call TRBD2 (5 bases). Trimming stripped 5 bases from V and 4 bases from J, with 18 bases between. CDR1 is SEHNR and CDR2 is FQNEAQ in the germline V gene (reference sequence). CDR3 size: 15 residues.

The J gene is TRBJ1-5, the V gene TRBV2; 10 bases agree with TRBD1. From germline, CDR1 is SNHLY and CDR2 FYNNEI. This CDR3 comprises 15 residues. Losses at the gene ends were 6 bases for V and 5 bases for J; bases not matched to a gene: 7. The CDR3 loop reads CASSGDRGHDQPQHF. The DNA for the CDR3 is TGTGCCAGCAGCGGTGACAGGGGGCACGATCAGCCCCAGCATTTT.

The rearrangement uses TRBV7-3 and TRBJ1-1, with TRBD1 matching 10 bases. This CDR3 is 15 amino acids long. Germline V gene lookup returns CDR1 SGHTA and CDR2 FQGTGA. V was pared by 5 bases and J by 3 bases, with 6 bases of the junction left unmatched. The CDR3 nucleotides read TGTGCCAGCAGCCTCCACGGACAGGGGGACACTGAAGCTTTCTTT. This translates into CASSLHGQGDTEAFF.

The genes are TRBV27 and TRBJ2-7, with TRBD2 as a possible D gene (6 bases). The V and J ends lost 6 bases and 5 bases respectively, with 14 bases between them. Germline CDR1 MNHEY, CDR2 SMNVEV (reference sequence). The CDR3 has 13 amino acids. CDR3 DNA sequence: TGTGCCAGCAGGTTCTCCGGGAGCCACGAGCAGTACTTC. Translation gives CASRFSGSHEQYF.

This chain's CDR3 is CASSQDLLLGQGAIYSNQPQHF. The CDR3 DNA is TGCGCCAGCAGCCAAGACCTCTTGCTGGGACAGGGGGCGATATATAGCAATCAGCCCCAGCATTTT. V is TRBV4-1 and J is TRBJ1-5, with 12 positions matching TRBD1. The CDR3 spans 22 residues. V lost 0 bases to trimming and J lost 0 bases; unmatched junction nucleotides: 15. CDR1 is MGHRA and CDR2 is YSYEKL in the germline V gene.

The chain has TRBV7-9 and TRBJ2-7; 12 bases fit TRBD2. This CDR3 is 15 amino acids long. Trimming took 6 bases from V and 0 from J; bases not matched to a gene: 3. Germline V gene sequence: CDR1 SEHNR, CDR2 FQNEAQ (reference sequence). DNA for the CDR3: TGTGCCAGCAGATCGACTAGCGGGGGCTCCTACGAGCAGTACTTC. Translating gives CASRSTSGGSYEQYF.

CDR3 in DNA: TGTGCCAGCAGTGACTCGGATTTTATCGACGAGCAGTACTTC. It specifies CASSDSDFIDEQYF. The chain employs TRBV6-4 and TRBJ2-7; no firm D call. The germline V gene encodes CDR1 MRHNA and CDR2 SNTAGT. The V gene lost 0 bases and the J gene lost 5 bases, with 11 bases spanning the gap. This CDR3 is 14 amino acids long.

The CDR3 sequence is CASSQAGTGGAYGYTF. In nucleotides, the CDR3 is TGTGCCAGCAGCCAAGCCGGGACAGGGGGCGCGTATGGCTACACCTTC. The chain carries TRBV3-1 (or the pseudogene TRBV3-2) and TRBJ1-2, with TRBD1 matching over 12 bases. Looked up from germline, CDR1 is LGHDT and CDR2 is YNNKEL (reference sequence). The CDR3 runs to 16 residues. V lost 1 base to trimming and J lost 5 bases; unmatched junction nucleotides: 5.

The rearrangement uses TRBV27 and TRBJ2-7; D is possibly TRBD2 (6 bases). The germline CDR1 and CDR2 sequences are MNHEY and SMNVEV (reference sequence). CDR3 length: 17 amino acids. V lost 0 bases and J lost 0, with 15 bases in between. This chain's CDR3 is CASSLSGRGLYSYEQYF. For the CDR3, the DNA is TGTGCCAGCAGTTTATCGGGGCGGGGCTTATACTCCTACGAGCAGTACTTC.

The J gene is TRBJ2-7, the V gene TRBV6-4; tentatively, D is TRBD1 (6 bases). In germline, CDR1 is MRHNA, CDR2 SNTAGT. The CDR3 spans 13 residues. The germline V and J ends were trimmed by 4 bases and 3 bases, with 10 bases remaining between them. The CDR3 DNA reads TGTGCCAGCAGTGTCAAGGACAGCTACGAGCAGTACTTC. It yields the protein CASSVKDSYEQYF.

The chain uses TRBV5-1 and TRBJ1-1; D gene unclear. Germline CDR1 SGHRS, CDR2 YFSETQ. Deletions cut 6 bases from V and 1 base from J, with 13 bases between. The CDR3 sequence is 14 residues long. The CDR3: CASTRQIGNTEAFF. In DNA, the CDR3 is TGCGCCAGCACCCGGCAAATCGGGAACACTGAAGCTTTCTTT.

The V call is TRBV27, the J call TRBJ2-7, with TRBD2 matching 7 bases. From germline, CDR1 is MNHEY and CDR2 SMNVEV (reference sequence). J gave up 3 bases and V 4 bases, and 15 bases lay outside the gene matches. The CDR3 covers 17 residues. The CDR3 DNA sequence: TGTGCCAGCAGTTCCATGCAGGCGGGAGCATCTGACTACGAGCAGTACTTC. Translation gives CASSSMQAGASDYEQYF.

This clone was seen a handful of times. CDR3 amino acids: CATSGRKGLALGGELFF. The DNA of the CDR3 is TGTGCCACCAGTGGTCGGAAGGGACTAGCGTTAGGCGGGGAGCTGTTTTTT. The chain couples TRBV24-1 to TRBJ2-2; 10 bases fit TRBD2. Trimming cost V 5 bases and J 7 bases; bases outside gene matches: 12. Germline values: CDR1 KGHDR, CDR2 SFDVKD. This CDR3 is built from 17 residues.

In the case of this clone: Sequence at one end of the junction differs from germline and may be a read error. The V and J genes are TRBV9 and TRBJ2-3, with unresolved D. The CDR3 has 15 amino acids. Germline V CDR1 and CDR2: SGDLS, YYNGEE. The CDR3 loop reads CASSVEAAGTDTQYF. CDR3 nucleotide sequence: TGTGCCAGCAGCGTAGAGGCGGCAGGCACGGATACGCAGTATTTT.

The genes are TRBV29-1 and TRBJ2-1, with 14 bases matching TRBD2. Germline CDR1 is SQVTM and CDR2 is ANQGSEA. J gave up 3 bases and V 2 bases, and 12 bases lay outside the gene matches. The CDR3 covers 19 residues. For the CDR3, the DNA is TGCAGCGTTGAACTCGGAGGACTAGCGGGAGGTGCTTTCTACAATGAGCAGTTCTTC. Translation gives CSVELGGLAGGAFYNEQFF.

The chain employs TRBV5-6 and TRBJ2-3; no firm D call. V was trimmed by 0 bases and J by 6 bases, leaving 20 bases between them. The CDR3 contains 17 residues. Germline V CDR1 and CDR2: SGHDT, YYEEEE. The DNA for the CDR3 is TGTGCCAGCAGCTTGGATCCTCAAGGCCACCTGGGGGATACGCAGTATTTT. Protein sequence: CASSLDPQGHLGDTQYF.

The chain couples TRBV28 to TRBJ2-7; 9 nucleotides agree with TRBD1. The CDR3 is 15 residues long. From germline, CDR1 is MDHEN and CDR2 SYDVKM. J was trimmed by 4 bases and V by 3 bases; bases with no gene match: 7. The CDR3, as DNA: TGTGCCAGCAGTTTCCGGGACAGGGTCGGATACGAGCAGTACTTC. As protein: CASSFRDRVGYEQYF. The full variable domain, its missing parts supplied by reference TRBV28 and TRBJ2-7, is DVKVTQSSRYLVKRTGEKVFLECVQDMDHENMFWYRQDPGLGLRLIYFSYDVKMKEKGDIPEGYSVSREKKERFSLILESASTNQTSMYLCASSFRDRVGYEQYFGPGTRLTVT.

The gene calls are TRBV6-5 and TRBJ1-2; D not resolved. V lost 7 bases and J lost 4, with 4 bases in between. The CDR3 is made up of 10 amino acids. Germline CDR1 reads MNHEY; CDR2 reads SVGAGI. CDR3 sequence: CASKGYGYTF. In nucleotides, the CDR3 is TGTGCCAGCAAGGGCTATGGCTACACCTTC.

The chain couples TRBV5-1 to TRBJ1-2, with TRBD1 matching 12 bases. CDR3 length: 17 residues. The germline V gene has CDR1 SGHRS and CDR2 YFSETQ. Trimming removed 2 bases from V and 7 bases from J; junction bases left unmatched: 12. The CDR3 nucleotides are TGCGCCAGCAGCTTTGGGACAGGGGGCGCGAGTACGGGTGGCTACACCTTC. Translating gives CASSFGTGGASTGGYTF.

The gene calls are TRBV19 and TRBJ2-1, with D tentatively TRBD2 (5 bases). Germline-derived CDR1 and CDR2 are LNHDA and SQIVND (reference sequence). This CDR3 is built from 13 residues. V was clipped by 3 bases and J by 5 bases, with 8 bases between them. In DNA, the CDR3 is TGTGCCAGTAGTATTGAGCGGAACAATGAGCAGTTCTTC. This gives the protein CASSIERNNEQFF. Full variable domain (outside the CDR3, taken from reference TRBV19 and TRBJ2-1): DGGITQSPKYLFRKEGQNVTLSCEQNLNHDAMYWYRQDPGQGLRLIYYSQIVNDFQKGDIAEGYSVSREKKESFPLTVTSAQKNPTAFYLCASSIERNNEQFFGPGTRLTVL.

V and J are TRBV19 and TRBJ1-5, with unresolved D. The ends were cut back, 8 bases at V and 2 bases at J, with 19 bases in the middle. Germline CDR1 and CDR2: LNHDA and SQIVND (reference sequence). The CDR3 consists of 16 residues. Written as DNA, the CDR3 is TGTGCCAGTTCGGTGGTGTATGCACGAGGCAATCAGCCCCAGCATTTT. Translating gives CASSVVYARGNQPQHF.

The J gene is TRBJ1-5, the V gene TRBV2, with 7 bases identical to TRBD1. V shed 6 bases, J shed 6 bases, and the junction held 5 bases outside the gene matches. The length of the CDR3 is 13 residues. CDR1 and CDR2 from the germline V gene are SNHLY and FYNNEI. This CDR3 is CASSADRAQPQHF. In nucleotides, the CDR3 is TGTGCCAGCAGCGCCGACAGGGCTCAGCCCCAGCATTTT. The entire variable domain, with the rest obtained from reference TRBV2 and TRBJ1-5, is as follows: EPEVTQTPSHQVTQMGQEVILRCVPISNHLYFYWYRQILGQKVEFLVSFYNNEISEKSEIFDDQFSVERPDGSNFTLKIRSTKLEDSAMYFCASSADRAQPQHFGDGTRLSIL.

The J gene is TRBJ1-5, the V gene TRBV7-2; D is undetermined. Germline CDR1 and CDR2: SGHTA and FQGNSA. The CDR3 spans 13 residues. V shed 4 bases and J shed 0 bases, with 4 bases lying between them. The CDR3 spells CASSSYSNQPQHF. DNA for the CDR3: TGTGCCAGCAGCTCCTATAGCAATCAGCCCCAGCATTTT. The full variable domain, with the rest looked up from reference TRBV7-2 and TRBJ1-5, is GAGVSQSPSNKVTEKGKDVELRCDPISGHTALYWYRQSLGQGLEFLIYFQGNSAPDKSGLPSDRFSAERTGGSVSTLTIQRTQQEDSAVYLCASSSYSNQPQHFGDGTRLSIL.

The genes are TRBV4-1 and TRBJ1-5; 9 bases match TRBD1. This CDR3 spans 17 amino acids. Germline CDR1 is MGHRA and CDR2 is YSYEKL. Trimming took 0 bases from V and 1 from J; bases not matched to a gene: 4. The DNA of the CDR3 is TGCGCCAGCAGCCAAGATGGGACAGGGTCCAGCAATCAGCCCCAGCATTTT. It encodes CASSQDGTGSSNQPQHF.

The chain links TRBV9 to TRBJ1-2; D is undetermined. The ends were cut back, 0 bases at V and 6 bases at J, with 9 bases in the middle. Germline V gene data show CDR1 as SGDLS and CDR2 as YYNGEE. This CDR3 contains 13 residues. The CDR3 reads CASSVVPGNGYTF. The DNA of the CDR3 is TGTGCCAGCAGCGTAGTACCGGGGAATGGCTACACCTTC.

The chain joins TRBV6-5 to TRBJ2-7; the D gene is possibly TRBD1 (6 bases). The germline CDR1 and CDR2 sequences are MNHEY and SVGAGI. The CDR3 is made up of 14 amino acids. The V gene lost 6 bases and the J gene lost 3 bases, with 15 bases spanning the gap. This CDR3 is CASRAPGQVYEQYF. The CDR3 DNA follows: TGTGCCAGCAGGGCCCCGGGACAAGTCTACGAGCAGTACTTC.

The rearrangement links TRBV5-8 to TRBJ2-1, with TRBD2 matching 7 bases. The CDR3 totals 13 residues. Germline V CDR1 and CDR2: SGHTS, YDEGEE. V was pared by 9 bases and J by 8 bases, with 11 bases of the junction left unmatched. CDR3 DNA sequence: TGTGCCACCACGGCGGGAGCACCAGATGAGCAGTTCTTC. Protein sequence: CATTAGAPDEQFF.

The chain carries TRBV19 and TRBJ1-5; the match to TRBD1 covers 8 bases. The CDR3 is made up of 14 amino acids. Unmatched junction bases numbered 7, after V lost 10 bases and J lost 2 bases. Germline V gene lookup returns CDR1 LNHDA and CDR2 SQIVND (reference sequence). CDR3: CATDRGGGNQPQHF. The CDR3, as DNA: TGTGCCACCGACAGGGGAGGAGGCAATCAGCCCCAGCATTTT.

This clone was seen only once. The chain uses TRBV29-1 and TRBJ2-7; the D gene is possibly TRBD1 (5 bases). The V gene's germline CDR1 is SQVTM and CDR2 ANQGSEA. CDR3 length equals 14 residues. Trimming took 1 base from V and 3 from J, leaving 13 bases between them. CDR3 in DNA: TGCAGCGTTGAAGGGAAATCGCAGGGCTACGAGCAGTACTTC. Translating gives CSVEGKSQGYEQYF.

Here the CDR3 reads CSGQNTGELFF. CDR3 DNA sequence: TGCAGTGGGCAAAACACCGGGGAGCTGTTTTTT. The rearrangement joins TRBV20-1 to TRBJ2-2, with D unresolved. The CDR3 is 11 residues long. Germline loops: CDR1 DFQATT, CDR2 SNEGSKA (reference sequence). Trimming removed 7 bases from V and 2 bases from J, with 5 bases in between.